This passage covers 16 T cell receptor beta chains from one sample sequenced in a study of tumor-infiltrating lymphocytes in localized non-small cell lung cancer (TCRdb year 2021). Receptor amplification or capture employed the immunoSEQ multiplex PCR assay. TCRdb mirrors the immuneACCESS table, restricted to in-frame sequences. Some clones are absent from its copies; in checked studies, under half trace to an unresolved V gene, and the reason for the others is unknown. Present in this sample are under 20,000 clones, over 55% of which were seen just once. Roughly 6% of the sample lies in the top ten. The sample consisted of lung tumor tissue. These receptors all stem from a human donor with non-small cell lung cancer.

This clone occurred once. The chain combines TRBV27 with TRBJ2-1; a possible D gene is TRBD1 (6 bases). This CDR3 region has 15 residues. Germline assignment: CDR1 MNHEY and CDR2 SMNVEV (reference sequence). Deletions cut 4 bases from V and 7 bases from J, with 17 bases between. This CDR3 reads CASSSQGPWGNEQFF. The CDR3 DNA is TGTGCCAGCAGTTCCCAGGGGCCATGGGGGAATGAGCAGTTCTTC.

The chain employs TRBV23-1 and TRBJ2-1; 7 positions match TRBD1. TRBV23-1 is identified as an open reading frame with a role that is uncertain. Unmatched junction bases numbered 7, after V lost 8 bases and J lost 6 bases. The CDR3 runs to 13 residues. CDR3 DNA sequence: TGCGCCAGCGGGAGAAACAGGGGCAATGAGCAGTTCTTC. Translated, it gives CASGRNRGNEQFF.

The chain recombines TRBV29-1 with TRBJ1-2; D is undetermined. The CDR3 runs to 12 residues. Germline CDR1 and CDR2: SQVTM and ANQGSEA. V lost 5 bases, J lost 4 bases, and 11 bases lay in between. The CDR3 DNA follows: TGCAGCGTTCGTCGGGGAGTCTATGGCTACACCTTC. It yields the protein CSVRRGVYGYTF. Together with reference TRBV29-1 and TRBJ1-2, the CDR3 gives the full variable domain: SAVISQKPSRDICQRGTSLTIQCQVDSQVTMMFWYRQQPGQSLTLIATANQGSEATYESGFVIDKFPISRPNLTFSTLTVSNMSPEDSSIYLCSVRRGVYGYTFGSGTRLTVV.

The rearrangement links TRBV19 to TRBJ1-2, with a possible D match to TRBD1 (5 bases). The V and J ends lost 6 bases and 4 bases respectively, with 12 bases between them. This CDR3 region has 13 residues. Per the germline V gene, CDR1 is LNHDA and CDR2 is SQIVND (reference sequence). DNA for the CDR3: TGTGCCAGTAGCGCGGGACGGAGCTATGGCTACACCTTC. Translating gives CASSAGRSYGYTF.

The CDR3 region has the DNA TGTGCCAGCAGCTCTACAGGTCCTCGGAACACCATATATTTT. Amino acid sequence: CASSSTGPRNTIYF. V and J are TRBV5-6 and TRBJ1-3; tentatively, D is TRBD1 (5 bases). The V end was cut by 3 bases, the J end by 7 bases, with 14 bases between. CDR1 is SGHDT, CDR2 YYEEEE, per germline. The CDR3 spans 14 residues.

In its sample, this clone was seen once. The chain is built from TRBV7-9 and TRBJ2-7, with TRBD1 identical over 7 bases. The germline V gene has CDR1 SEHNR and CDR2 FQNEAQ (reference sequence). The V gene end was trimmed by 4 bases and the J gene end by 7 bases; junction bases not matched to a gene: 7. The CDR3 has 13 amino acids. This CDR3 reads CASSSQQGMEQYF. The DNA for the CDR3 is TGTGCCAGCAGCTCACAACAGGGGATGGAGCAGTACTTC. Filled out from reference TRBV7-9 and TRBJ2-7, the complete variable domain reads DTGVSQNPRHKITKRGQNVTFRCDPISEHNRLYWYRQTLGQGPEFLTYFQNEAQLEKSRLLSDRFSAERPKGSFSTLEIQRTEQGDSAMYLCASSSQQGMEQYFGPGTRLTVT.

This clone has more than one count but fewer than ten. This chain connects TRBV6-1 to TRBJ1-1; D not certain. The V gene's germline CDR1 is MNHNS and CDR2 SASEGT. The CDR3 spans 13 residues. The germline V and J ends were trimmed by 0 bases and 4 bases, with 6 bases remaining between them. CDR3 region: CASSEASGTEAFF. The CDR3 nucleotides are TGTGCCAGCAGTGAAGCCTCGGGCACTGAAGCTTTCTTT.

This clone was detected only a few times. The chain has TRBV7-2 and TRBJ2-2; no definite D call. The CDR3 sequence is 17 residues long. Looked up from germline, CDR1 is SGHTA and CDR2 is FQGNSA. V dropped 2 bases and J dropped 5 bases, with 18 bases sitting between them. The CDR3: CASSLFHGNWETGELFF. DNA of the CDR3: TGTGCCAGCAGCTTATTCCACGGTAACTGGGAAACCGGGGAGCTGTTTTTT.

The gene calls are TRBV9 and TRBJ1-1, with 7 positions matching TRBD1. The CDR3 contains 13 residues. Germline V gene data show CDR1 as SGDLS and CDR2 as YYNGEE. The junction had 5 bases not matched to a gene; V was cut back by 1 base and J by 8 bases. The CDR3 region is CASSVRTTGEAFF. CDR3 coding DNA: TGTGCCAGCAGCGTAAGGACGACAGGGGAAGCTTTCTTT.

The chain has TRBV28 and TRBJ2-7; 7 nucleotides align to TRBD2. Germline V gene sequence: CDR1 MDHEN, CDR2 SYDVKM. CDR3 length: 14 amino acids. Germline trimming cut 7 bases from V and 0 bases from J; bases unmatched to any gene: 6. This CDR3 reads CASKEGGSSYEQYF. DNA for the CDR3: TGTGCCAGCAAAGAAGGCGGGAGCTCCTACGAGCAGTACTTC.

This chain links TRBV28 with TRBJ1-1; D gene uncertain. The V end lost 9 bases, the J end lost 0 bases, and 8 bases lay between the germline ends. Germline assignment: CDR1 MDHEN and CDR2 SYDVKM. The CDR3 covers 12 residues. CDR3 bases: TGTGCCAGTCGGGTATTGAACACTGAAGCTTTCTTT. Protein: CASRVLNTEAFF.

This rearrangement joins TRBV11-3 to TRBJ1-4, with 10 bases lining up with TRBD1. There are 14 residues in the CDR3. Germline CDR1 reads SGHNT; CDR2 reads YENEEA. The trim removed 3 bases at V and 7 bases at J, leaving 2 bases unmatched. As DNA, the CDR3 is TGTGCCAGCAGCTTGACAGGGGGCACTGAAAAACTGTTTTTT. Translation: CASSLTGGTEKLFF.

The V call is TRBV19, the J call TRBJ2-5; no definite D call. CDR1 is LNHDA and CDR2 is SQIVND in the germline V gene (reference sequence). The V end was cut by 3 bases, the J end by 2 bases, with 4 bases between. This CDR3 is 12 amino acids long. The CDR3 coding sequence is TGTGCCAGTAGTATGGTACAAGAGACCCAGTACTTC. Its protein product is CASSMVQETQYF.

The CDR3 reads CASSLLDGREQYF. The CDR3 nucleotides read TGTGCCAGCAGCTTATTGGACGGCCGCGAGCAGTACTTC. The chain joins TRBV7-3 to TRBJ2-7; no clear D gene. CDR3 length: 13 amino acids. Trimming removed 2 bases at V and 6 bases at J, with 11 bases between. Germline lookup yields CDR1 SGHTA and CDR2 FQGTGA.

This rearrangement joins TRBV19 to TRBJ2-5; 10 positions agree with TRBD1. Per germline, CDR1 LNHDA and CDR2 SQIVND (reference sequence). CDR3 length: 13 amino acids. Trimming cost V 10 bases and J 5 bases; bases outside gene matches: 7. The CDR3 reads CATSGTGVETQYF. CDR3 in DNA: TGTGCCACCTCCGGGACAGGGGTCGAGACCCAGTACTTC. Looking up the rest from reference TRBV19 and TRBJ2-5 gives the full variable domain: DGGITQSPKYLFRKEGQNVTLSCEQNLNHDAMYWYRQDPGQGLRLIYYSQIVNDFQKGDIAEGYSVSREKKESFPLTVTSAQKNPTAFYLCATSGTGVETQYFGPGTRLLVL.

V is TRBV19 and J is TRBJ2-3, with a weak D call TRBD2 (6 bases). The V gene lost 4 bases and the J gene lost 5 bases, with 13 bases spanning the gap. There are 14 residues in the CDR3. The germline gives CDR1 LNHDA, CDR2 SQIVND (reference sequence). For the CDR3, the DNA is TGTGCCAGTAGTACCCGGGACTTCGGAGATACGCAGTATTTT. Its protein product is CASSTRDFGDTQYF. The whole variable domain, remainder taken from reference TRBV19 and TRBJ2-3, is DGGITQSPKYLFRKEGQNVTLSCEQNLNHDAMYWYRQDPGQGLRLIYYSQIVNDFQKGDIAEGYSVSREKKESFPLTVTSAQKNPTAFYLCASSTRDFGDTQYFGPGTRLTVL.